These 24 T cell receptor beta chains were sequenced from one sample in a study of human T cells and chemical hapten exposure. TCRdb passed the RACE reads through MiXCR, listing each CDR3 protein once. Of 100,000 or so distinct CDR3 sequences in the sample, approximately 11% were seen once. Time point of the sample: patch test 1, 2 weeks after DPC sensitization. The treatment denotes: therapeutic diphenylcyclopropenone sensitization with weekly scalp DPC. Sequencing was performed on whole blood, taken in connection with sensitization to the hapten diphenylcyclopropenone (DPC). These receptors were taken from a woman in her thirties or forties with alopecia areata. Some clones in this sample may be carry-over from other donors' samples.

As for this clonotype: Given a much more abundant clone one base away, this may be a read error. The rearrangement uses TRBV7-2 and TRBJ1-1; D is unresolved. Trimming removed 2 bases at V and 6 bases at J, with 4 bases between. Germline loops: CDR1 SGHTA, CDR2 FQGNSA. This CDR3 is built from 11 residues. The CDR3 spells CASSLSSEAFF. The CDR3 DNA reads as TGTGCCAGCAGCTTAAGTTCTGAAGCTTTCTTT.

This chain uses TRBV20-1 with TRBJ2-4; D gene ambiguous. V lost 1 base and J lost 0, with 13 bases in between. CDR3 length equals 16 residues. The germline CDR1 and CDR2 sequences are DFQATT and SNEGSKA (reference sequence). The CDR3 sequence: CSARGAAVLAKNIQYF. In nucleotides, the CDR3 is TGCAGTGCTAGAGGGGCGGCGGTACTAGCCAAAAACATTCAGTACTTC.

This clonotype has just a few counts. The chain uses TRBV4-3 and TRBJ1-2; D gene uncertain. The germline V gene has CDR1 LGHNA and CDR2 YSLEER. Trimming took 8 bases from V and 3 from J, leaving 16 bases between them. This CDR3 is built from 14 residues. DNA for the CDR3: TGCGCCAGCGCGGTCCTTCTTGGCGACTATGGCTACACCTTC. Its translation is CASAVLLGDYGYTF.

Only one count was recorded for this clonotype. A much larger clone differs by one base, so this may be a read error. The chain carries TRBV7-9 and TRBJ2-2; TRBD1 agrees at 9 bases. The length of the CDR3 is 17 residues. CDR1 is SEHNR, CDR2 FQNEAQ, per germline (reference sequence). The CDR3 nucleotides read TGTGTCAGCAGCACACTACCCGGGACAGGGTCATTCGGGGAGCTGTTTTTT. Encoded protein: CVSSTLPGTGSFGELFF.

The V gene is TRBV7-8, the J gene TRBJ2-5; D is ambiguous. There are 13 residues in the CDR3. V dropped 3 bases and J dropped 0 bases, with 5 bases sitting between them. The germline V gene encodes CDR1 SGHVS and CDR2 FQNEAQ. The chain's CDR3 is CASSFTDQETQYF. DNA for the CDR3: TGTGCCAGCAGCTTTACTGACCAAGAGACCCAGTACTTC.

The J gene is TRBJ1-2, the V gene TRBV6-1; the D gene is possibly TRBD1 (6 bases). The germline V gene has CDR1 MNHNS and CDR2 SASEGT. Trimming took off 1 base at V and 2 bases at J, with 11 bases between the two ends. CDR3 size: 15 residues. The CDR3 DNA follows: TGTGCCAGCAGTGAAGACAGGGAAGTAAACTATGGCTACACCTTC. Encoded protein: CASSEDREVNYGYTF.

This clonotype has at least ten counts. The chain carries TRBV7-2 and TRBJ2-7; 15 bases line up with TRBD2. This CDR3 has 17 amino acids. Germline CDR1 and CDR2: SGHTA and FQGNSA. V was pared by 4 bases and J by 5 bases, with 9 bases of the junction left unmatched. In DNA form, the CDR3 reads TGTGCCAGCAGCTCCGGACTAGCGGGAGGGGCTCCCCACGAGCAGTACTTC. As protein: CASSSGLAGGAPHEQYF.

The chain recombines TRBV5-1 with TRBJ2-2; D gene unclear. Per germline, CDR1 SGHRS and CDR2 YFSETQ. Trimming cost V 4 bases and J 7 bases, with 20 bases left between them. The CDR3 length is 16 residues. The CDR3 DNA is TGCGCCAGCAGCCCCGAGCAAGGCCATCTGGTCGGGGAGCTGTTTTTT. Its protein product is CASSPEQGHLVGELFF.

The table lists this clonotype with many counts. V is TRBV5-4 and J is TRBJ2-1; the match to TRBD2 covers 9 bases. Per the germline V gene, CDR1 is SGHNT and CDR2 is YYREEE (reference sequence). The CDR3 covers 15 residues. V shed 0 bases, J shed 2 bases, and the junction held 0 bases outside the gene matches. The CDR3 spells CASSLGTSAYNEQFF. The CDR3 DNA sequence: TGTGCCAGCAGCTTGGGGACTAGCGCCTACAATGAGCAGTTCTTC. The complete variable domain, with remaining parts taken from reference TRBV5-4 and TRBJ2-1, reads ETGVTQSPTHLIKTRGQQVTLRCSSQSGHNTVSWYQQALGQGPQFIFQYYREEENGRGNFPPRFSGLQFPNYSSELNVNALELDDSALYLCASSLGTSAYNEQFFGPGTRLTVL.

The CDR3 DNA is TGTGCCAGCAGTGGGACAGGGCTAGCCAAAAACATTCAGTACTTC. Translating gives CASSGTGLAKNIQYF. The rearrangement links TRBV28 to TRBJ2-4, with 9 bases matching TRBD1. The germline V gene encodes CDR1 MDHEN and CDR2 SYDVKM. CDR3 length: 15 residues. With V trimmed by 5 bases and J by 0 bases, 2 bases remained unmatched.

About this clonotype: This may be a read error: a much more frequent sequence differs by one nucleotide. The genes are TRBV28 and TRBJ2-2, with 9 bases lining up with TRBD1. The CDR3 is 16 residues long. The germline gives CDR1 MDHEN, CDR2 SYDVKM. The chain's CDR3 is CVSSHLQGARTGELFF. CDR3 DNA sequence: TGTGTCAGCAGTCACTTACAGGGGGCGCGAACCGGGGAGCTGTTTTTT.

This clonotype was seen at least ten times. This chain uses TRBV7-2 with TRBJ2-7; D gene uncertain. The V end was cut by 1 base, the J end by 6 bases, with 10 bases between. Germline V gene lookup returns CDR1 SGHTA and CDR2 FQGNSA. CDR3 size: 13 residues. CDR3 amino acids: CASSLVSQREQYF. The CDR3 nucleotides read TGTGCCAGCAGCTTAGTGTCCCAGCGCGAGCAGTACTTC.

A remark on this clonotype: A much larger clonotype is one base distant, so this may be a read error. The chain joins TRBV7-2 to TRBJ2-5; D is possibly TRBD1 (7 bases). Germline CDR1 reads SGHTA; CDR2 reads FQGNSA. This CDR3 contains 15 residues. The CDR3 sequence: CASSSGTASGETLYF. The CDR3 coding sequence is TGTGCCAGCAGCTCAGGGACAGCCTCGGGGGAGACCCTGTACTTC.

This clonotype was found many times. This chain links TRBV27 with TRBJ2-5; a possible D gene is TRBD1 (5 bases). Germline V gene lookup returns CDR1 MNHEY and CDR2 SMNVEV (reference sequence). With 2 bases removed from V and 4 bases from J, the gap between germline ends came to 20 bases. The CDR3 totals 17 residues. CDR3 amino acids: CASSLKPTVRGRETQYF. CDR3 DNA sequence: TGTGCCAGCAGTTTAAAGCCGACAGTCCGTGGTCGAGAGACCCAGTACTTC.

This clonotype was seen repeatedly, ten times or more. The rearrangement joins TRBV7-9 to TRBJ2-3, with TRBD2 matching over 7 bases. This CDR3 is built from 15 residues. Unmatched junction bases numbered 8, after V lost 5 bases and J lost 3 bases. Per germline, CDR1 SEHNR and CDR2 FQNEAQ (reference sequence). CDR3 bases: TGTGCCAGCAGCCAGACCCGGACTAGGACAGATACGCAGTATTTT. This translates into CASSQTRTRTDTQYF.

This clonotype was observed at least ten times. The V gene is TRBV12-3 or TRBV12-4, the J gene TRBJ2-1; weak D call: TRBD2 (6 bases). This CDR3 spans 15 amino acids. The germline V and J ends were trimmed by 5 bases and 0 bases, with 11 bases remaining between them. The CDR3 region is CASSETRSSYNEQFF. For the CDR3, the DNA is TGTGCCAGCAGTGAGACTAGAAGCTCCTACAATGAGCAGTTCTTC.

About this clonotype: Relative to the germline gene, one junction end is altered; a read error may explain this. In DNA form, the CDR3 reads TGCAGTGCCAATGGACTAGCGGGACCCACAGATACGCAGTGTTTT. As protein: CSANGLAGPTDTQCF. The chain joins TRBV20-1 to TRBJ2-3; 12 nucleotides align to TRBD2. The germline CDR1 and CDR2 sequences are DFQATT and SNEGSKA (reference sequence). The CDR3 sequence is 15 residues long.

This clonotype has a count of ten or more. V is TRBV18 and J is TRBJ2-3; possible D gene TRBD1, 5 bases. Trimming removed 1 base at V and 2 bases at J, with 7 bases between. This CDR3 has 14 amino acids. CDR1 KGHSH and CDR2 LQKENI come from the germline V gene. The CDR3 bases are TGTGCCAGCTCACCACAGGGGATCACAGATACGCAGTATTTT. Protein: CASSPQGITDTQYF.

This chain connects TRBV28 to TRBJ1-1; D not certain. Trimming cost V 6 bases and J 5 bases, with 7 bases left between them. The CDR3 has 11 amino acids. CDR1 is MDHEN, CDR2 SYDVKM, per germline. CDR3 coding DNA: TGTGCCAGCAGCCGAAAAACTGAAGCTTTCTTT. Its protein product is CASSRKTEAFF.

This clonotype was picked up a small number of times. This chain uses TRBV6-5 with TRBJ2-3, with TRBD2 matching 9 bases. This CDR3 contains 16 residues. With V trimmed by 2 bases and J by 4 bases, 7 bases remained unmatched. The V gene's germline CDR1 is MNHEY and CDR2 SVGAGI. CDR3 sequence: CASSYTAGGVSDTQYF. The CDR3, as DNA: TGTGCCAGCAGTTACACTGCGGGGGGGGTATCAGATACGCAGTATTTT.

This chain links TRBV24-1 with TRBJ2-1; TRBD1 matches 8 bases. The V and J ends lost 4 bases and 0 bases, in that order; junction bases with no gene match: 7. Germline V gene lookup returns CDR1 KGHDR and CDR2 SFDVKD. The CDR3 spans 17 residues. Written as DNA, the CDR3 is TGTGCCACCAGTGAGGGGACAGGCTCTAGCTCCTACAATGAGCAGTTCTTC. Residues: CATSEGTGSSSYNEQFF.

The chain is built from TRBV4-2 and TRBJ2-1; 8 bases map to TRBD2. Germline CDR1 LGHNA, CDR2 YNFKEQ. Trimming took 8 bases from V and 8 from J; bases not matched to a gene: 14. The CDR3 is 15 amino acids. CDR3 residues: CASGFSGSRLDEQFF. The CDR3 DNA sequence: TGTGCCAGCGGATTCAGCGGGAGTCGATTGGATGAGCAGTTCTTC.

This clonotype has at least ten counts. This chain links TRBV7-2 with TRBJ2-5; a possible D gene is TRBD2 (5 bases). CDR3 size: 16 residues. The germline V and J ends were trimmed by 1 base and 4 bases, with 16 bases remaining between them. Germline V gene data show CDR1 as SGHTA and CDR2 as FQGNSA. The CDR3 is CASSLDRGRGRETQYF. Here the CDR3 DNA reads TGTGCCAGCAGCTTAGATCGTGGCAGAGGGCGAGAGACCCAGTACTTC.

The rearrangement uses TRBV15 and TRBJ2-1; D might be TRBD1 (5 bases). The CDR3 spans 13 residues. Trimming removed 2 bases from V and 7 bases from J, with 9 bases in between. CDR1 and CDR2 (germline): LNHNV, YYDKDF (reference sequence). The CDR3: CATSRQGRNEQFF. The CDR3 DNA follows: TGTGCCACCAGCAGACAGGGTAGGAATGAGCAGTTCTTC.